The clone carrying this T cell receptor beta chain has at least ten counts. Its antigen is not known. These data come from a study of T cells in Graves' hyperthyroidism and ophthalmopathy. Background on the study: Specimen type is peripheral blood, collected at initial diagnosis prior to any treatment. General study findings and limits: The model forecast ophthalmopathy, anticipating it by a median roughly 6.3 months before onset.

The CDR3 has 13 amino acids. V was trimmed by 5 bases and J by 11 bases, leaving 18 bases between them. CDR1 is MNHNS, CDR2 SASEGT, per germline. Patients were excluded for uncontrolled infection, other autoimmune disease, pregnancy or lactation. Fresh peripheral blood, about 10 ml of it, supplied the PBMCs. What was amplified from RNA transcripts were TCR beta CDR3 regions. The TCR CDR3 was amplified in a first-round RT-PCR using the HTBI primer set. TCRdb re-called the multiplex PCR reads with MiXCR, one entry per CDR3 protein. The sample contains about half a million distinct CDR3 sequences, around 20% of which appear only once.

Source material: blood. The rearrangement uses TRBV6-1 and TRBJ1-1; no reliable D call. This receptor was taken from a man between 40 and 49 years old with Graves' ophthalmopathy. DNA of the CDR3: TGTGCCAGCAGTTCCTCGGACGGATTTAGGGCTTTCTTT. It yields the protein CASSSSDGFRAFF.